These T cell receptor beta chains were read from a single sample in a study of T cells in Graves' hyperthyroidism and ophthalmopathy. TCRdb re-derived calls from the multiplex PCR reads in MiXCR, one entry per CDR3 protein. This sample has under 550,000 distinct CDR3 sequences; roughly an eighth occur once, and the top ten carry about 5%. Sequencing was performed on blood. The origin of the receptors is a woman younger than 30 with Graves' hyperthyroidism. The CDR3 runs from the conserved cysteine through the conserved F or W. Each record gives: clone size, D gene, V gene, CDR3 length, J gene, CDR3 protein, CDR3 DNA. D genes are given only for firm matches. The size entry is marked missing in some rows and otherwise reads once, few, many or a size class.

abundance: many
d_gene: -
v_gene: TRBV12-3/TRBV12-4
len: 12
j_gene: TRBJ2-1
CDR3aa: CASSFSASEQFF
CDR3nt: TGTGCCAGCAGTTTTTCGGCGTCGGAACAGTTCTTC

abundance: many
d_gene: TRBD1
v_gene: TRBV7-3
len: 13
j_gene: TRBJ1-2
CDR3aa: CASSLTAGGKYTF
CDR3nt: TGTGCCAGCAGCTTAACGGCAGGGGGGAAGTACACCTTC

abundance: many
d_gene: TRBD1
v_gene: TRBV11-2
len: 18
j_gene: TRBJ1-1
CDR3aa: CASSPQGGRGAMNTEAFF
CDR3nt: TGTGCCAGCAGCCCGCAGGGGGGGCGGGGGGCAATGAACACTGAAGCTTTCTTT

abundance: -
d_gene: TRBD2
v_gene: TRBV4-2
len: 15
j_gene: TRBJ2-3
CDR3aa: CASSQETSGVGTQYF
CDR3nt: TGTGCCAGCAGCCAAGAGACTAGCGGGGTCGGTACGCAGTATTTT

abundance: -
d_gene: -
v_gene: TRBV10-3
len: 12
j_gene: TRBJ2-4
CDR3aa: CAISGDENIQYF
CDR3nt: TGTGCCATCAGCGGAGACGAAAACATTCAGTACTTC

abundance: few
d_gene: TRBD2
v_gene: TRBV29-1
len: 13
j_gene: TRBJ2-3
CDR3aa: CSVEGLAWDTQYF
CDR3nt: TGCAGCGTTGAGGGACTAGCATGGGATACGCAGTATTTT

abundance: -
d_gene: -
v_gene: TRBV19
len: 14
j_gene: TRBJ1-2
CDR3aa: CASSETQGSYGYTF
CDR3nt: TGTGCCAGTAGTGAAACACAGGGTTCCTATGGCTACACCTTC

abundance: many
d_gene: TRBD1
v_gene: TRBV2
len: 14
j_gene: TRBJ2-7
CDR3aa: CASSEGTGVYEQYF
CDR3nt: TGTGCCAGCAGTGAAGGGACAGGGGTTTACGAGCAGTACTTC

abundance: -
d_gene: TRBD1
v_gene: TRBV6-8
len: 14
j_gene: TRBJ1-1
CDR3aa: CARRTTGLGTEAFF
CDR3nt: TGTGCCAGGAGGACGACAGGGCTCGGTACTGAAGCTTTCTTT

abundance: many
d_gene: -
v_gene: TRBV28
len: 11
j_gene: TRBJ2-5
CDR3aa: CASSPAGTQYF
CDR3nt: TGTGCCAGCAGTCCAGCGGGGACCCAGTACTTC

abundance: -
d_gene: -
v_gene: TRBV3-1
len: 12
j_gene: TRBJ2-1
CDR3aa: CASSQMRGRQFF
CDR3nt: TGTGCCAGCAGCCAGATGAGGGGGAGGCAGTTCTTC

abundance: many
d_gene: -
v_gene: TRBV6-1
len: 14
j_gene: TRBJ2-5
CDR3aa: CASSLDIRQETQYF
CDR3nt: TGTGCCAGCAGTTTGGACATCCGACAAGAGACCCAGTACTTC

abundance: -
d_gene: -
v_gene: TRBV28
len: 14
j_gene: TRBJ1-3
CDR3aa: CASSLITPGDTIYF
CDR3nt: TGTGCCAGCAGTTTAATCACCCCGGGTGACACCATATATTTT

abundance: -
d_gene: -
v_gene: TRBV6-5
len: 16
j_gene: TRBJ2-3
CDR3aa: CASSYGRRVSTDTQYF
CDR3nt: TGTGCCAGCAGTTACGGGAGGAGGGTAAGCACAGATACGCAGTATTTT

abundance: -
d_gene: TRBD2
v_gene: TRBV5-1
len: 18
j_gene: TRBJ2-4
CDR3aa: CASSLGTSGSVGKNIQYF
CDR3nt: TGCGCCAGCAGCTTGGGGACTAGCGGGAGCGTGGGCAAAAACATTCAGTACTTC

abundance: -
d_gene: -
v_gene: TRBV6-1
len: 11
j_gene: TRBJ1-4
CDR3aa: CASSNNEKLFF
CDR3nt: TGTGCCAGCAGCAACAATGAAAAACTGTTTTTT

abundance: -
d_gene: -
v_gene: TRBV20-1
len: 15
j_gene: TRBJ1-4
CDR3aa: CSALFGQGSIEKLFF
CDR3nt: TGCAGTGCCCTATTCGGGCAGGGATCCATCGAAAAACTGTTTTTT

abundance: -
d_gene: TRBD1
v_gene: TRBV28
len: 14
j_gene: TRBJ1-1
CDR3aa: CASRGTGGAPEAFF
CDR3nt: TGTGCCAGCAGAGGGACAGGGGGCGCCCCTGAAGCTTTCTTT

abundance: many
d_gene: -
v_gene: TRBV30
len: 13
j_gene: TRBJ2-7
CDR3aa: CAWSVLEAHEQYF
CDR3nt: TGTGCCTGGAGTGTGCTGGAGGCCCACGAGCAGTACTTC

abundance: many
d_gene: -
v_gene: TRBV7-9
len: 13
j_gene: TRBJ2-1
CDR3aa: CASSSNEDYEQFF
CDR3nt: TGTGCCAGCAGCTCTAACGAAGACTATGAGCAGTTCTTC

abundance: many
d_gene: TRBD1
v_gene: TRBV20-1
len: 13
j_gene: TRBJ1-1
CDR3aa: CSARQTGGTEAFF
CDR3nt: TGCAGTGCGCGACAGACAGGGGGCACTGAAGCTTTCTTT

abundance: -
d_gene: TRBD2
v_gene: TRBV12-3/TRBV12-4
len: 15
j_gene: TRBJ2-1
CDR3aa: CASSLGGTSGKNLFF
CDR3nt: TGTGCCAGCAGTTTAGGGGGGACTAGCGGGAAAAACCTGTTCTTC